What follows is one T cell receptor (beta chain) and its context. Its antigen remains unidentified. No qualities accompany the bases; no much larger clone lies one base away. The sample is drawn from a study of shared clonotypes between healthy human individuals (dated by TCRdb to the early 2020s). For the wider study: Three men and two women, aged 18 to 49 years, made up the cohort. For each donor, CD4 naive and CD4 memory were each run on three plates, CD8 naive on two plates, and CD8 memory on one plate. Blood TCR repertoires of several healthy adults were deeply sequenced to estimate repertoire size and the extent of clonotype sharing between individuals. Libraries were prepared and TCR repertoires were sequenced by different laboratories using diverse techniques, in order to increase sequencing depth and limit assay-specific biases. Between about 0.94 and 8.9 billion PBMCs per donor were obtained by leukapheresis.

Using the deep immunoSEQ assay, TCR CDR3 regions were amplified from genomic DNA by multiplex PCR. For each cell subset, the extracted genomic DNA was distributed evenly across all wells of several immunoSEQ 96-well plates, and each plate served as one replicate. Each replicate PCR for sorted subsets received around 200 ng genomic DNA, equal to 28,000 or so T cell genomes. The purified libraries were quantified using a Qubit 3.0 fluorometer, sized with a Bioanalyzer 2100, and then quantified again using the KAPA Library Quantification kit. Every immunoSEQ 96-well plate was sequenced on a separate single-read 150-cycle Illumina NextSeq 550 flow cell. Turning to the authors' computational methods: The immunoSEQ output contained only junctional sequences without quality scores, so filtering could not match that applied to full-length reads. To assign V/J genes and CDR3, sequences were annotated against IMGT germline references using PyIR, a Python wrapper for IgBLAST v1.9. Reads were removed for weak V/J assignments (E-value above 1e-6), missing CDR3, stop codons, out-of-frame junctions, or ambiguous translated residues. V3J clonotypes were defined by identical inferred V gene, J gene, and CDR3 amino acid sequence. The percentage overlap between two repertoires was calculated by dividing the number of shared unique clonotypes by the size of the smaller repertoire. Three approaches were used to assess repertoire richness: RTK rarefaction, the Chao1 estimator, and Recon v2.1 estimates of unobserved clonotypes. For all TCRbeta clonotypes obtained by the gDNA method from a few donors, generation probabilities were computed with OLGA. In TCRdb, the immuneACCESS table is reduced to in-frame sequences with V and J assigned. These tables do not hold every clone; where another copy was compared, an unresolved V gene accounts for under half, and the others remain unexplained. V and J calls and clone size are those listed in that table; D and trimming were worked out from the DNA. A total of millions of clones appear in this sample, 85% to 95% of them only once. The leading ten clones occupy under 2% of the sample.

Relative to germline, V is 0 bases shorter and J is 2 bases shorter, with 7 bases between their ends. The CDR3 numbers 15 residues from cysteine through phenylalanine. Only the CDR3 DNA is retained, 45 bases long and in frame from the first base. According to the germline V gene (reference sequence), CDR1 reads MNHEY and CDR2 reads SMNVEV. CD8 naive samples were obtained by positive selection for CCR7 among CD45RO-negative cells, yielding a CD45RA+CCR7+ population from which TemRA cells were excluded. The donors were healthy, HIV-negative adults who had no recently reported acute infections or vaccinations. Every donor was a Caucasian adult living in Nashville, Tennessee, USA. Blood was collected by leukapheresis, and PBMCs were isolated by Ficoll-Histopaque density gradient centrifugation and then cryopreserved in liquid nitrogen vapor phase. Purity and quantity of every magnetically sorted T cell population were checked by analytical flow cytometry. From each sorted fraction, genomic DNA was isolated and quantified by UV absorbance on a Nanodrop 2000c.

The paper's findings and limits, for the study overall: Only blood was sampled, and tissue TCR repertoires likely differ from those in blood. Even with the large sequencing depth, rarefaction of the sorted-subset datasets indicated that sequencing was incomplete. Sharing across several donors was observed for about 5% of naive CD4, about 3.2% of naive CD8, 2% to 2.5% of memory CD4, and over 0.3% of memory CD8 clonotypes. The small number of donors limited the genetic and exposure-history diversity represented. Pairwise subsampling indicated that sequencing depth was expected to affect the degree of clonotype sharing among donors. Larger estimated clonotype richness was generally found for naive subsets than for memory subsets. Clonotypes shared by all four sorted-subset donors showed higher generation probabilities than non-shared clonotypes.

This TCR was sampled from a man aged 18 to 35 in good health. Some clones in this sample may be carry-over from other donors' samples. The sequencing input was naive CD8+ T cells from PBMCs. Taken with the paper, the label for cell subset or site translates to: CD45RA+CCR7+. The sequence links TRBV27 to TRBJ2-2; 5 matching bases give a weak D call of TRBD1. Read as DNA, the sequence is TGTGCCAGCAGTTTATCTGGACATAACACCGGGGAGCTGTTTTTT. It specifies CASSLSGHNTGELFF.